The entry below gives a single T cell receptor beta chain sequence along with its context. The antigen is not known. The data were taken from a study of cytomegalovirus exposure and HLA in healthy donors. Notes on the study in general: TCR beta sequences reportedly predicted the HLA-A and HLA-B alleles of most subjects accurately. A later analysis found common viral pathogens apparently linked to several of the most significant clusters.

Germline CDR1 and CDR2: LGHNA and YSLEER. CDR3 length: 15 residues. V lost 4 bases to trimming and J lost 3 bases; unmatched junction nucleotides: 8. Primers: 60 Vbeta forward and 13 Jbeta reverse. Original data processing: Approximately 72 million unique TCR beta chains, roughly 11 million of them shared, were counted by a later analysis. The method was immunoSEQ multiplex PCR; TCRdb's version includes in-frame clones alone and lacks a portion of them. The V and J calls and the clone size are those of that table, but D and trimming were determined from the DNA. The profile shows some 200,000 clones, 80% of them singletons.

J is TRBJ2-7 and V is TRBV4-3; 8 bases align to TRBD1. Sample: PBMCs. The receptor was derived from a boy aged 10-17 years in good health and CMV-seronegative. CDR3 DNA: TGCGCCAGCAGCCTCATTTGGGGACAGGACTACGAGCAGTACTTC. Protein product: CASSLIWGQDYEQYF.